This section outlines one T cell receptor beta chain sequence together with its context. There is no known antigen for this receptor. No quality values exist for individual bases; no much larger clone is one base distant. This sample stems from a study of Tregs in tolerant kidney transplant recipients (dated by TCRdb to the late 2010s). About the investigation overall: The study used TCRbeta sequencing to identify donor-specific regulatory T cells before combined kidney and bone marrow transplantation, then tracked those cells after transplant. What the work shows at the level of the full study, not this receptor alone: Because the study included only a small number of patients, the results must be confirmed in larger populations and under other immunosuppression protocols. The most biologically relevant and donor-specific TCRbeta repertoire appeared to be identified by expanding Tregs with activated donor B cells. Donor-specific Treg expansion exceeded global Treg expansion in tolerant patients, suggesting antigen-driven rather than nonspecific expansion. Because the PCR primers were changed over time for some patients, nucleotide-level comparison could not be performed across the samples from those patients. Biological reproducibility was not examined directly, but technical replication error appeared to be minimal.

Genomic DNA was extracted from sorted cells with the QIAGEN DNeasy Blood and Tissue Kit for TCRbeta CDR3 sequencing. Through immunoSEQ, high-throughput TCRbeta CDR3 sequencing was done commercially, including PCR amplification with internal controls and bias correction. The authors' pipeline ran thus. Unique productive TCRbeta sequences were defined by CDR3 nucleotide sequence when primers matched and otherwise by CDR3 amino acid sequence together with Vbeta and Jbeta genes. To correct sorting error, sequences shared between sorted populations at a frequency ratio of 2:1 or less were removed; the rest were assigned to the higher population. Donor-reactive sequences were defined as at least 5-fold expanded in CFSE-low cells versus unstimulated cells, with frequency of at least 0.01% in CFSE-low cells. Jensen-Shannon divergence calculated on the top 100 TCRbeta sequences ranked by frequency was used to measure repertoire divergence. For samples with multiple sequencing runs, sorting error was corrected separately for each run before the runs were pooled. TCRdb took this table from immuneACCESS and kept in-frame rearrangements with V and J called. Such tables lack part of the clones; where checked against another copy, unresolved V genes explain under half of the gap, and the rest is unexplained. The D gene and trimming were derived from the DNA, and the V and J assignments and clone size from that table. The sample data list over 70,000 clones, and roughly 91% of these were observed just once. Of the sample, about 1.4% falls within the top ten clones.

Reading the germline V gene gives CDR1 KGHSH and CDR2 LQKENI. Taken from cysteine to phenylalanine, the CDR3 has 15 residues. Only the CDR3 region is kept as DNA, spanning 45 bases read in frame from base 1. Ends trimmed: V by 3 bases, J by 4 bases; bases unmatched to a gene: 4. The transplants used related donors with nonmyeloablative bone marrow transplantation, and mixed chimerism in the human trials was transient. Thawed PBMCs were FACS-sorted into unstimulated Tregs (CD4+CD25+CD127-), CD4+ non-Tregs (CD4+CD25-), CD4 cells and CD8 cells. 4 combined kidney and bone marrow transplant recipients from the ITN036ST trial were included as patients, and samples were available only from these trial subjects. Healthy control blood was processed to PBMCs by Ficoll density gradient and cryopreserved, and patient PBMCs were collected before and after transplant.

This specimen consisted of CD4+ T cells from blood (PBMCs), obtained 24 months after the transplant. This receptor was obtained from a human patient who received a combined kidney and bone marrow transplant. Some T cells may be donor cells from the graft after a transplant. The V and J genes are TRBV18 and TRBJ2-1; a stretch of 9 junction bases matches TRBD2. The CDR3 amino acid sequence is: CASSPVLAGYNEQFF. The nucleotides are TGTGCCAGCTCACCGGTTCTAGCGGGGTACAATGAGCAGTTCTTC. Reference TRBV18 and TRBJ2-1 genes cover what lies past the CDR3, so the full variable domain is NAGVMQNPRHLVRRRGQEARLRCSPMKGHSHVYWYRQLPEEGLKFMVYLQKENIIDESGMPKERFSAEFPKEGPSILRIQQVVRGDSAAYFCASSPVLAGYNEQFFGPGTRLTVL.